This is a list of T cell receptor beta chains from one sample in a study of regulatory T cells in long-lasting Graves disease. Each CDR3 protein is one row after TCRdb ran MiXCR on the multiplex PCR reads. The sample yields fewer than 550,000 distinct CDR3 sequences, about 22% seen once. This sample comprised peripheral blood mononuclear cells (PBMCs), obtained when the disease was refractory, from a patient treated with antithyroid drugs. These receptors all come from a female donor with Graves disease. CDR3s include the opening cysteine and the closing phenylalanine or tryptophan. The D gene is left open where the match is weak. Not every row has a clone size; where given, it reads once, few, many or a size class.

-	TRBV28	TRBJ2-5	many	CASSFLNQETQYF	TGTGCCAGCAGTTTCTTGAATCAAGAGACCCAGTACTTC
-	TRBV7-9	TRBJ1-1	many	CASSLQGPNTEAFF	TGTGCCAGCAGTTTACAGGGCCCGAACACTGAAGCTTTCTTT
-	TRBV7-9	TRBJ1-2	-	CASSLELVTGGGYTF	TGTGCTAGCAGCTTAGAGTTGGTTACAGGCGGTGGCTACACCTTC
TRBD1	TRBV20-1	TRBJ1-1	many	CSATPGTANTEAFF	TGCAGTGCTACTCCCGGGACAGCCAACACTGAAGCTTTCTTT
TRBD1	TRBV2	TRBJ1-2	many	CASSAQTGVGRGYTF	TGTGCCAGCAGTGCCCAGACAGGGGTCGGGAGGGGCTACACCTTC
-	TRBV6-5	TRBJ1-5	many	CASSYWAEGQPQHF	TGTGCCAGCAGTTATTGGGCGGAGGGCCAGCCCCAGCATTTT
-	TRBV4-3	TRBJ1-1	few	CASSQDGHLMNTEAFF	TGCGCCAGCAGCCAAGACGGGCATCTCATGAACACTGAAGCTTTCTTT
-	TRBV20-1	TRBJ2-7	few	CSAMADEGMQYF	TGCAGTGCCATGGCCGATGAAGGTATGCAGTACTTC
-	TRBV2	TRBJ2-7	many	CASRITHADYEQYF	TGTGCCAGCAGGATTACTCATGCCGACTACGAGCAGTACTTC
-	TRBV5-1	TRBJ2-2	-	CASSPSSGNTGELFF	TGCGCCAGCAGCCCATCTTCCGGGAACACCGGGGAGCTGTTTTTT
TRBD1	TRBV10-3	TRBJ1-1	-	CAISQQGMNTEAFF	TGTGCCATCAGCCAACAGGGGATGAACACTGAAGCTTTCTTT
TRBD1	TRBV6-1	TRBJ2-2	few	CASSGQGSGGELFF	TGTGCCAGCAGCGGACAGGGGAGCGGCGGGGAGCTGTTTTTT
-	TRBV2	TRBJ1-5	many	CASRATNQPQHF	TGTGCCAGCAGAGCTACCAATCAGCCCCAGCATTTT
-	TRBV15	TRBJ1-2	few	CATSRDSGTYYGYTF	TGTGCCACCAGCAGAGATTCCGGCACCTACTATGGCTACACCTTC
TRBD2	TRBV28	TRBJ2-7	many	CASSPPGSGTSYEQYF	TGTGCCAGCAGTCCCCCGGGTAGCGGGACGTCCTACGAGCAGTACTTC
TRBD2	TRBV6-9	TRBJ2-5	many	CASSYPQRGGGETQYF	TGTGCCAGCAGTTACCCGCAACGGGGGGGCGGGGAGACCCAGTACTTC
TRBD1	TRBV3-1	TRBJ2-5	many	CASSLQGDQETQYF	TGTGCCAGCAGCCTCCAGGGGGACCAAGAGACCCAGTACTTC
-	TRBV7-9	TRBJ1-2	-	CASSLPQGTNYGYTF	TGTGCCAGCAGCTTACCACAGGGAACTAACTATGGCTACACCTTC
-	TRBV12-3/TRBV12-4	TRBJ1-2	many	CASSYGATNYGYTF	TGTGCCAGCAGTTATGGGGCGACAAACTATGGCTACACCTTC
-	TRBV5-1	TRBJ1-5	many	CASSLVAGWDQPQHF	TGCGCCAGCAGCTTGGTGGCAGGGTGGGATCAGCCCCAGCATTTT
-	TRBV9	TRBJ1-1	few	CASSVATKLPPGAGNTNTEAFF	TGTGCCAGCAGCGTAGCTACAAAGCTACCCCCTGGGGCAGGGAATACGAACACTGAAGCTTTCTTT
-	TRBV19	TRBJ1-1	few	CASSIADSYTEAFF	TGTGCCAGTAGTATAGCGGACAGTTACACTGAAGCTTTCTTT
-	TRBV3-1	TRBJ1-2	-	CASSQDDGDYGYTF	TGTGCCAGCAGCCAAGACGACGGGGACTATGGCTACACCTTC
-	TRBV9	TRBJ2-7	once	CASSRRSSSYEQYF	TGTGCCAGCAGCAGACGGTCCAGCTCCTACGAGCAGTACTTC
-	TRBV11-2	TRBJ1-5	many	CASSLGSDIGWQPQHF	TGTGCCAGCAGCTTAGGAAGCGACATTGGGTGGCAACCCCAGCATTTT
-	TRBV19	TRBJ2-2	-	CASSIATTERQLFF	TGTGCCAGTAGTATCGCTACGACAGAACGGCAGCTGTTTTTT
TRBD2	TRBV6-2/TRBV6-3	TRBJ2-7	many	CASSGSGTSGYEQYF	TGTGCCAGCAGTGGGTCGGGGACTAGCGGATACGAGCAGTACTTC
-	TRBV20-1	TRBJ2-7	-	CSARPGTPYEQYF	TGCAGTGCTAGACCCGGGACACCCTACGAGCAGTACTTC
-	TRBV6-1	TRBJ1-1	many	CASEGGTEAFF	TGTGCCAGCGAAGGGGGCACTGAAGCTTTCTTT
TRBD1	TRBV5-1	TRBJ1-4	many	CASSIQGAANEKLFF	TGCGCCAGCAGCATCCAGGGGGCGGCTAATGAAAAACTGTTTTTT
-	TRBV20-1	TRBJ1-3	-	CSARNPSSGNTIYF	TGCAGTGCCAGAAACCCATCATCTGGAAACACCATATATTTT
-	TRBV7-2	TRBJ1-1	many	CASSLHNKNTEAFF	TGTGCCAGCAGCTTACACAACAAAAACACTGAAGCTTTCTTT
TRBD2	TRBV6-5	TRBJ2-3	-	CASSYALAEASGGYTDTQYF	TGTGCCAGCAGTTACGCCCTGGCCGAGGCTAGCGGGGGATACACAGATACGCAGTATTTT
-	TRBV28	TRBJ1-4	many	CASSLDFRDAEKLFF	TGTGCCAGCAGTTTAGATTTCAGGGATGCTGAAAAACTGTTTTTT
-	TRBV6-2/TRBV6-3	TRBJ2-1	-	CASSRGGGYNEQFF	TGTGCCAGCAGTAGGGGCGGCGGCTACAATGAGCAGTTCTTC
TRBD2	TRBV6-5	TRBJ2-3	-	CASSYSYGAGPHTDTQYF	TGTGCCAGCAGTTACTCGTATGGAGCGGGGCCCCACACAGATACGCAGTATTTT
-	TRBV5-1	TRBJ1-4	-	CASSLDRSNEKLFF	TGCGCCAGCAGCCTAGACAGAAGTAATGAAAAACTGTTTTTT
-	TRBV11-1	TRBJ2-1	-	CASSLAGASSYNEQFF	TGTGCCAGCAGCTTAGCGGGGGCGAGCTCCTACAATGAGCAGTTCTTC
-	TRBV27	TRBJ2-4	many	CASSSQGQNIQYF	TGTGCCAGCAGTTCCCAGGGACAAAACATTCAGTACTTC
-	TRBV14	TRBJ1-1	few	CASSPTDGRGEAFF	TGTGCCAGCAGCCCGACCGACGGGAGGGGTGAAGCTTTCTTT
-	TRBV6-1	TRBJ2-4	few	CASLSPGRFNIQYF	TGTGCCAGTTTGTCCCCCGGACGTTTTAACATTCAGTACTTC
TRBD2	TRBV7-9	TRBJ2-5	few	CASSDLAGGGETQYF	TGTGCCAGCAGTGATCTAGCGGGGGGAGGAGAGACCCAGTACTTC
-	TRBV19	TRBJ1-5	few	CASTRTRWANQPQHF	TGTGCCAGTACCAGGACCAGGTGGGCTAATCAGCCCCAGCATTTT
-	TRBV6-1	TRBJ2-7	many	CASRKGTGYEQYF	TGTGCCAGCAGGAAGGGCACGGGATACGAGCAGTACTTC
-	TRBV20-1	TRBJ2-3	-	CSASKLAPITDTQYF	TGCAGTGCTAGCAAGCTAGCACCCATCACAGATACGCAGTATTTT
-	TRBV4-1	TRBJ1-2	few	CASSQEPPRKLANYGYTF	TGCGCCAGCAGCCAAGAACCCCCCAGGAAACTAGCTAACTATGGCTACACCTTC
-	TRBV7-2	TRBJ1-1	few	CASSITKNTEAFF	TGTGCCAGCAGCATAACGAAGAACACTGAAGCTTTCTTT
TRBD2	TRBV5-1	TRBJ2-7	few	CASSLRRGLAGVTDSYEQYF	TGTGCCAGCAGCTTGAGAAGGGGACTAGCGGGGGTAACAGACTCCTACGAGCAGTACTTC